What follows are 21 T cell receptor beta chains derived from one specimen sequenced in a study of shared clonotypes between healthy human individuals (dated by TCRdb to the early 2020s). The method was the immunoSEQ multiplex PCR assay. TCRdb retrieved this table from immuneACCESS and kept in-frame rearrangements only. Not all clones are present; in checked studies, unresolved V genes account for under half, and no reason is known for the remainder. This sample lists over a million clones; around 97% were detected once. The top ten clones comprise more than 0.9% of the sample. Sequenced sample: naive CD4+ T cells sorted from blood. The sample's cell subset or site, from its label and the paper: CD45RA+ positively selected. These receptor sequences come from a man between 25 and 39 years old in good health.

Note on this clone: This sample includes further DNA sequences coding for the same CDR3. V usage is TRBV5-1 and J usage is TRBJ2-5, with 9 nucleotides matching TRBD1. V lost 4 bases, J lost 4 bases, and 5 bases stayed unmatched. The V gene's germline CDR1 is SGHRS and CDR2 YFSETQ. The CDR3 is made up of 14 amino acids. As DNA, the CDR3 is TGCGCCAGCAGCCCTGGACAGGGGCGAGAGACCCAGTACTTC. It is translated as CASSPGQGRETQYF.

V is TRBV11-3 and J is TRBJ2-5, with 12 bases identical to TRBD2. The CDR3 is 16 residues long. Germline V gene data show CDR1 as SGHNT and CDR2 as YENEEA. V lost 1 base to trimming and J lost 5 bases; unmatched junction nucleotides: 5. CDR3 nucleotide sequence: TGTGCCAGCAGCTTAGGCTCGCTAGCGGGAGGGGAGACCCAGTACTTC. This encodes CASSLGSLAGGETQYF.

J is TRBJ2-7 and V is TRBV15; D gene ambiguous. This CDR3 spans 16 amino acids. CDR1 is LNHNV and CDR2 is YYDKDF in the germline V gene (reference sequence). The germline V and J ends were trimmed by 5 bases and 2 bases, with 19 bases remaining between them. The CDR3 spells CATSDQALPPAYEQYF. CDR3 nucleotide sequence: TGTGCCACCAGCGATCAGGCTTTGCCTCCTGCCTACGAGCAGTACTTC.

The rearrangement links TRBV6-5 to TRBJ2-1, with D possibly being TRBD1 (5 bases). From germline, CDR1 is MNHEY and CDR2 SVGAGI. Trimming took off 3 bases at V and 4 bases at J, with 10 bases between the two ends. The CDR3 consists of 14 residues. CDR3 in DNA: TGTGCCAGCAGTTATTCCCAGGGATACAATGAGCAGTTCTTC. This translates into CASSYSQGYNEQFF.

The chain links TRBV6-6 to TRBJ1-5; no clear D. The CDR3 runs 13 residues. The V end lost 5 bases, the J end lost 4 bases, and 9 bases lay between the germline ends. The germline V gene encodes CDR1 MNHNY and CDR2 SVGAGI (reference sequence). This CDR3 reads CASSAGLNQPQHF. CDR3 nucleotides: TGTGCCAGCAGTGCGGGCCTTAATCAGCCCCAGCATTTT.

The chain combines TRBV5-1 with TRBJ1-1; 11 bases align to TRBD1. CDR1 is SGHRS and CDR2 is YFSETQ in the germline V gene. V lost 4 bases, J lost 1 base, and 6 bases stayed unmatched. CDR3 length: 16 amino acids. DNA for the CDR3: TGCGCCAGCAGCCAGGGACAGGGGGTTCAGAACACTGAAGCTTTCTTT. Translated, it gives CASSQGQGVQNTEAFF.

This clone has just one count. The chain has TRBV2 and TRBJ1-5; 7 positions agree with TRBD1. Germline loops: CDR1 SNHLY, CDR2 FYNNEI. CDR3 length equals 15 residues. V shed 7 bases and J 3 bases; nucleotides not matched to a gene: 9. CDR3 sequence (DNA): TGTGCCAGCACCAGGGACAGCTTAATCAATCAGCCCCAGCATTTT. Residues: CASTRDSLINQPQHF.

This rearrangement joins TRBV18 to TRBJ2-1, with 7 bases aligning to TRBD2. Germline values: CDR1 KGHSH, CDR2 LQKENI. The CDR3 sequence is 17 residues long. V shed 6 bases and J 8 bases; nucleotides not matched to a gene: 19. The CDR3 sequence is CASSVVRGAGVRHEQFF. In DNA, the CDR3 is TGTGCCAGCTCCGTCGTCCGTGGGGCGGGAGTCCGGCATGAGCAGTTCTTC.

J is TRBJ2-7 and V is TRBV30; TRBD1 aligns across 12 bases. The CDR3 consists of 15 residues. Germline V gene sequence: CDR1 GTSNPN, CDR2 SVGIG (reference sequence). J gave up 7 bases and V 3 bases, and 10 bases lay outside the gene matches. The CDR3 DNA reads as TGTGCCTGGAGGAGCCGGGACAGGGGGCTCGGAGAGCAGTACTTC. Its translation is CAWRSRDRGLGEQYF.

This chain uses TRBV27 with TRBJ2-4, with D maybe TRBD1 (7 bases). The CDR3 totals 13 residues. Trimming took off 2 bases at V and 8 bases at J, with 10 bases between the two ends. Germline-derived CDR1 and CDR2 are MNHEY and SMNVEV (reference sequence). CDR3 loop: CASSLSRGDIQYF. DNA for the CDR3: TGTGCCAGCAGTTTAAGCAGGGGGGACATTCAGTACTTC.

The chain combines TRBV5-1 with TRBJ2-1; 9 nucleotides align to TRBD1. The germline V gene encodes CDR1 SGHRS and CDR2 YFSETQ. With V trimmed by 0 bases and J by 9 bases, 10 bases remained unmatched. The CDR3 is 16 residues long. Here the CDR3 DNA reads TGCGCCAGCAGCTTGGCGGGTAGGGCGACAGGGGGTGAGCAGTTCTTC. Translated: CASSLAGRATGGEQFF.

The rearrangement joins TRBV11-2 to TRBJ2-2, with 7 bases matching TRBD1. The trim removed 2 bases at V and 4 bases at J, leaving 7 bases unmatched. Germline V gene data show CDR1 as SGHAT and CDR2 as FQNNGV. This CDR3 spans 16 amino acids. The CDR3 nucleotides read TGTGCCAGCAGCTTATGGGCGGCAGGGGGCACCGGGGAGCTGTTTTTT. It specifies CASSLWAAGGTGELFF.

The chain carries TRBV18 and TRBJ2-1; maybe TRBD2 (6 bases). Germline V gene sequence: CDR1 KGHSH, CDR2 LQKENI. V was clipped by 6 bases and J by 7 bases, with 22 bases between them. The length of the CDR3 is 16 residues. The CDR3 is CASSPEISGVGNEQFF. The CDR3 bases are TGTGCCAGCTCCCCCGAAATTTCGGGAGTGGGTAATGAGCAGTTCTTC.

The sample holds one count of this clone. The rearrangement uses TRBV25-1 and TRBJ1-5; 7 bases agree with TRBD1. With 3 bases clipped from V and 4 bases from J, the junction kept 6 bases outside the gene matches. The CDR3 runs 15 residues. Germline V CDR1 and CDR2: MGHDK, SYGVNS. CDR3 in DNA: TGTGCCAGCAGTGATGTCGGGACAGATAATCAGCCCCAGCATTTT. It codes for CASSDVGTDNQPQHF.

This chain uses TRBV5-1 with TRBJ2-2; D unclear. From germline, CDR1 is SGHRS and CDR2 YFSETQ. The CDR3 contains 14 residues. V gave up 1 base and J gave up 3 bases, with 7 bases separating them. CDR3 residues: CASSLLEDTGELFF. In DNA form, the CDR3 reads TGCGCCAGCAGCTTGCTCGAAGACACCGGGGAGCTGTTTTTT.

The chain couples TRBV18 to TRBJ2-7; D gene ambiguous. V dropped 2 bases and J dropped 0 bases, with 11 bases sitting between them. The CDR3 is 15 residues long. Germline values: CDR1 KGHSH, CDR2 LQKENI. For the CDR3, the DNA is TGTGCCAGCTCACCAGGCGTTCTTAGCTCCTACGAGCAGTACTTC. Its protein product is CASSPGVLSSYEQYF.

CDR3 region: CASSLVRASGGIMYEQYF. DNA for the CDR3: TGTGCCAGCAGCTTGGTACGCGCTAGCGGGGGCATTATGTACGAGCAGTACTTC. The chain carries TRBV5-4 and TRBJ2-7, with TRBD2 matching over 10 bases. This CDR3 is built from 18 residues. Germline V gene data show CDR1 as SGHNT and CDR2 as YYREEE (reference sequence). Unmatched junction bases numbered 13, after V lost 0 bases and J lost 4 bases. Complete variable domain (other parts from reference TRBV5-4 and TRBJ2-7): ETGVTQSPTHLIKTRGQQVTLRCSSQSGHNTVSWYQQALGQGPQFIFQYYREEENGRGNFPPRFSGLQFPNYSSELNVNALELDDSALYLCASSLVRASGGIMYEQYFGPGTRLTVT.

The chain is built from TRBV11-2 and TRBJ2-1; D unresolved. Trimming left V 1 base short and J 6 bases short, with 10 bases between. The CDR3 runs to 14 residues. Looked up from germline, CDR1 is SGHAT and CDR2 is FQNNGV. This CDR3 is CASSLGIRSNEQFF. The CDR3, as DNA: TGTGCCAGCAGCTTAGGAATCAGGAGCAATGAGCAGTTCTTC.

V gene TRBV19 combines with J gene TRBJ2-6, with 7 positions matching TRBD1. Losses at the gene ends were 5 bases for V and 0 bases for J; bases not matched to a gene: 7. The CDR3 has 17 residues. Germline CDR1 LNHDA, CDR2 SQIVND (reference sequence). CDR3 bases: TGTGCCAGTAGTCCACGACAGGGCCCCTCTGGGGCCAACGTCCTGACTTTC. Protein: CASSPRQGPSGANVLTF.

This clone showed up just once. The V call is TRBV5-1, the J call TRBJ1-4; 9 nucleotides match TRBD1. The CDR3 sequence is 15 residues long. The germline V gene encodes CDR1 SGHRS and CDR2 YFSETQ. V gave up 4 bases and J gave up 3 bases; unmatched junction bases: 4. In nucleotides, the CDR3 is TGCGCCAGCAGCATTGACAGGGGGTCTAATGAAAAACTGTTTTTT. It is translated as CASSIDRGSNEKLFF. The full variable domain, its missing parts supplied by reference TRBV5-1 and TRBJ1-4, is KAGVTQTPRYLIKTRGQQVTLSCSPISGHRSVSWYQQTPGQGLQFLFEYFSETQRNKGNFPGRFSGRQFSNSRSEMNVSTLELGDSALYLCASSIDRGSNEKLFFGSGTQLSVL.

The J gene is TRBJ2-1, the V gene TRBV7-7; 10 bases line up with TRBD1. The V gene end was trimmed by 5 bases and the J gene end by 5 bases; junction bases not matched to a gene: 6. Germline V gene sequence: CDR1 SSHAT, CDR2 FNYEAQ (reference sequence). CDR3 length equals 15 residues. The CDR3 loop reads CASSPTGGLNNEQFF. The CDR3, as DNA: TGTGCCAGCAGCCCGACAGGGGGCTTAAACAATGAGCAGTTCTTC.